This TCR beta chain was sequenced during a study of cytomegalovirus exposure and HLA in healthy donors. Study results and limitations: Later examination showed HLA-associated TCR beta chains had greater clonal expansion than equally common others. In a later analysis, donors in an Asian-associated ancestry cluster reportedly had fewer N-insertions in productive TCRs than the cohort mean.

Primers for the PCR totalled 60 Vbeta and 13 Jbeta. The data were produced by immunoSEQ multiplex PCR, yet TCRdb's version contains in-frame clones alone and is incomplete. Altogether roughly 190,000 clones are present, about 79% being singletons, with the ten largest covering 2% to 2.5%. This clone was detected once. What it binds is unknown. The receptor was derived from a woman in her forties or fifties in good health and CMV-seronegative. The sequenced sample was PBMCs.

The CDR3 sequence: CASSVSGPNTGELFF. The CDR3 region has the DNA TGTGCCAGCAGTGTAAGCGGCCCGAACACCGGGGAGCTGTTTTTT. This chain joins TRBV2 and TRBJ2-2, with D perhaps matching TRBD2 (5 bases). The CDR3 spans 15 residues. Germline CDR1 and CDR2: SNHLY and FYNNEI. Trimming removed 4 bases at V and 0 bases at J, with 9 bases between.